This is a list of T cell receptor beta chains from one sample in a study of blood T cell repertoires in COVID-19. Here immunoSEQ multiplex PCR was the method, and the copy in TCRdb shows in-frame clones only, minus some. The sample has tens of thousands of clones, about 88% seen once. The sequencing input was peripheral blood. All receptors come from a man aged 65 to 79 with active COVID-19. The CDR3 runs from the conserved cysteine through the conserved F or W. A D gene is named only where the DNA matches it firmly. Clone size is stated in some rows and not others, as once, few, many or a class when expanded.

TGTGCCACCAGCAGAGATCGGGGACAGGGGGCCTTCAATGAGCAGTTCTTC	CATSRDRGQGAFNEQFF	-	TRBV15	TRBJ2-1	TRBD1
TGTGCCAGCAGCGCCCACGGGGGTGCGGCTCTATCCTACGAGCAGTACTTC	CASSAHGGAALSYEQYF	-	TRBV7-2	TRBJ2-7	-
TGTGCCAGCAGTCCCCCTACAGATACGCAGTATTTT	CASSPPTDTQYF	-	TRBV28	TRBJ2-3	-
TGCGCCAGCAGCTTGGGGGGGACTAGCCGAGCCTACGAGCAGTACTTC	CASSLGGTSRAYEQYF	-	TRBV5-1	TRBJ2-7	TRBD2
TGTGCCAGCGAGGCGACCGGGGAGCTGTTTTTT	CASEATGELFF	few	TRBV7-9	TRBJ2-2	-
TGTGCCACCAGCAGAGAGCGCAGGATTAATGAAAAACTGTTTTTT	CATSRERRINEKLFF	-	TRBV15	TRBJ1-4	-
TGTGCCAGCAGCCTGAGGGCCTCCTGGGATTCACCCCTCCACTTT	CASSLRASWDSPLHF	-	TRBV4-2	TRBJ1-6	-
TGTGCCAGCAGTCGGACTAGCGGGAGGGTATCCTACGAGCAGTACTTC	CASSRTSGRVSYEQYF	-	TRBV6-2/TRBV6-3	TRBJ2-7	TRBD2
TGTGCCAGCAGCTTAGACGGACTAGCGGGAGCAAATGAGCAGTTCTTC	CASSLDGLAGANEQFF	few	TRBV7-9	TRBJ2-1	TRBD2
TGTGCCAGCAGTGAGTGGCTAGCGGGTAACAATGAGCAGTTCTTC	CASSEWLAGNNEQFF	-	TRBV6-1	TRBJ2-1	TRBD2
TGTGCCAGCAGCCAAGATGGGCGGCGCGGGCCCACCTCCTACAATGAGCAGTTCTTC	CASSQDGRRGPTSYNEQFF	-	TRBV3-1/TRBV3-2	TRBJ2-1	-
TGTGCCAGCAGTTACTACCCTCGAAGCGGGAGGGCCCGTGGTGATACGCAGTATTTT	CASSYYPRSGRARGDTQYF	-	TRBV6-2/TRBV6-3	TRBJ2-3	TRBD2
TGTGCCAGCAGCTTAATGGGCGCCGCGGGGGGCGGGGAGCTGTTTTTT	CASSLMGAAGGGELFF	-	TRBV7-3	TRBJ2-2	TRBD2
TGTGCCAGCAGCGTCGGGCTAGCGGGGGCACAAGAGACCCAGTACTTC	CASSVGLAGAQETQYF	-	TRBV9	TRBJ2-5	TRBD2
TGTGCCAGCAGACCGGGACAGGGGGAGACCCAGTACTTC	CASRPGQGETQYF	once	TRBV5-4	TRBJ2-5	TRBD1
TGTGCCAGCAGTTACTCGATGGGGAGGGGAGATCAAGAGACCCAGTACTTC	CASSYSMGRGDQETQYF	once	TRBV6-2/TRBV6-3	TRBJ2-5	TRBD2
TGTGCCAGCAGCAAGGGACCCCCGGGACTAGCGGGAGAGGGGCAGTTCTTC	CASSKGPPGLAGEGQFF	once	TRBV21-1	TRBJ2-1	-
TGTGCCAGCACCGGGAGAGGTTCATATACGCAGTATTTT	CASTGRGSYTQYF	-	TRBV6-5	TRBJ2-3	-
TGTGCCAGCAGCTTGGGGGACACCCAAGAGACCCAGTACTTC	CASSLGDTQETQYF	once	TRBV5-4	TRBJ2-5	-
TGTGCCACCAGTGATACCCGGACGGCGGGGACTGAAGCTTTCTTT	CATSDTRTAGTEAFF	-	TRBV24-1	TRBJ1-1	-
TGTGCCAGCAGCTTTCGGGCTTTCGGGACAGGGGGATTGTACGAGCAGTACTTC	CASSFRAFGTGGLYEQYF	-	TRBV11-3	TRBJ2-7	TRBD1
TGCGCCAGCAGCTTGGGGGGCAGCAGTAATGAAAAACTGTTTTTT	CASSLGGSSNEKLFF	-	TRBV5-1	TRBJ1-4	-
TGTGCCAGCTCACCCACGGGGACAGGGGAGGCCCAGTACTTC	CASSPTGTGEAQYF	-	TRBV18	TRBJ2-5	TRBD1
TGCAGCGTTGACGACGGGGTGGACGAGCAGTACTTC	CSVDDGVDEQYF	-	TRBV29-1	TRBJ2-7	-